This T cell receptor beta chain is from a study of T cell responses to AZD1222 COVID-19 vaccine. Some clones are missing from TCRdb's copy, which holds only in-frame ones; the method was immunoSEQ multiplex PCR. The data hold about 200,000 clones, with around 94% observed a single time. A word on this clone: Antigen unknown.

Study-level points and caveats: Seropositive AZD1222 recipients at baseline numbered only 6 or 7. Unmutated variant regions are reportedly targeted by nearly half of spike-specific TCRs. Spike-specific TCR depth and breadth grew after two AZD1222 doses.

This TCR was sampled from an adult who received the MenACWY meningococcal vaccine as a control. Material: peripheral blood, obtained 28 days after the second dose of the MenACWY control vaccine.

The CDR3 loop is CASTPGGGNEKLFF. As DNA, the CDR3 is TGTGCCAGCACTCCCGGGGGCGGGAATGAAAAACTGTTTTTT. The chain is built from TRBV28 and TRBJ1-4; TRBD1 is a possible D gene (6 bases). Trimming left V 7 bases short and J 5 bases short, with 14 bases between. The CDR3 totals 14 residues. CDR1 and CDR2 from the germline V gene are MDHEN and SYDVKM.